The rows below give T cell receptor beta chains drawn from one sample of a study of shared clonotypes between healthy human individuals. Generated by immunoSEQ multiplex PCR, the TCRdb table keeps only in-frame clones and is missing some. The data show 330,000 or so clones, with about 74% seen just once and 10% to 13% held by the top ten. Sequenced sample: memory CD4+ T cells sorted from blood. The receptors stem from a man aged 25 to 40 in good health. The CDR3 runs from the conserved cysteine through the conserved F or W. Fields, in order: V gene, D gene, J gene, clone size, CDR3 DNA, CDR3 protein. The D gene is left open where the match is weak. Rows may omit the clone size; those that give it use once, few, many or a size class.

>TRBV30|-|TRBJ1-1|-
TGTGCCTGGAAGCACCAGGGTTTGTACACTGAAGCTTTCTTT
CAWKHQGLYTEAFF
>TRBV6-1|-|TRBJ2-5|few
TGTGCCAGCAGTCCGAGGGTGGGCTCTCAAGAGACCCAGTACTTC
CASSPRVGSQETQYF
>TRBV11-2|-|TRBJ2-2|-
TGTGCCAGCAGCTCCCTGAGAGGACCTAACACCGGGGAGCTGTTTTTT
CASSSLRGPNTGELFF
>TRBV6-1|-|TRBJ1-3|-
TGTGCGTCGCAGGCTGGAAACACCATATATTTT
CASQAGNTIYF
>TRBV5-4|TRBD1|TRBJ2-3|-
TGTGCCAGCAGCTTGGAGCTAGGGACAGTCACAGATACGCAGTATTTT
CASSLELGTVTDTQYF
>TRBV18|-|TRBJ2-6|few
TGTGCCAGCTCCTCGCTTGGGGGGTCTGGGGCCAACGTCCTGACTTTC
CASSSLGGSGANVLTF
>TRBV15|TRBD1|TRBJ2-7|-
TGTGCCACCAGCAGAGATCGGGACAGGGTGGCCTACGAGCAGTACTTC
CATSRDRDRVAYEQYF
>TRBV5-1|-|TRBJ2-5|-
TGCGCCAGCAGCTCCGACGGGATTCGAGAGACCCAGTACTTC
CASSSDGIRETQYF
>TRBV5-6|-|TRBJ2-1|-
TGTGCCAGCAGCTTATTGTTTAACAATGAGCAGTTCTTC
CASSLLFNNEQFF
>TRBV10-3|-|TRBJ1-3|-
TGTGCCATCAATCGGGGGCAGTCTGGAAACACCATATATTTT
CAINRGQSGNTIYF
>TRBV18|-|TRBJ1-4|-
TGTGCCAGCTCACCCGGGATTCGGCGTAATAATGAAAAACTGTTTTTT
CASSPGIRRNNEKLFF
>TRBV6-5|-|TRBJ1-5|-
TGTGCCAGCAGTCGTGGGAGGTCCCAGCCCCAGCATTTT
CASSRGRSQPQHF
>TRBV27|TRBD1|TRBJ1-5|-
TGTGCCAGCAGTTTAGACAGGGAGCGGCCCCAGCATTTT
CASSLDRERPQHF
>TRBV2|TRBD2|TRBJ2-3|-
TGTGCCAGCAGTGTTTCCTTAGCGGGAGCGAGCACAGATACGCAGTATTTT
CASSVSLAGASTDTQYF
>TRBV11-2|-|TRBJ2-3|-
TGTGCCAGCAGCTTAAGTCCTCCAGATACGCAGTATTTT
CASSLSPPDTQYF
>TRBV9|-|TRBJ1-5|-
TGTGCCAGCAGCGTGGACAGTAAGGGTCAGCCCCAGCATTTT
CASSVDSKGQPQHF
>TRBV7-8|-|TRBJ2-5|-
TGTGCCAGCAGCCCAGTCACTATGGGGCCCGGAGAGACCCAGTACTTC
CASSPVTMGPGETQYF
>TRBV18|-|TRBJ2-3|-
TGTGCCAGCTCCCCGACGAGGACCGACACAGATACGCAGTATTTT
CASSPTRTDTDTQYF
>TRBV15|-|TRBJ2-5|-
TGTGCCACCAGCAGAGATTACACAGAAGAGACCCAGTACTTC
CATSRDYTEETQYF